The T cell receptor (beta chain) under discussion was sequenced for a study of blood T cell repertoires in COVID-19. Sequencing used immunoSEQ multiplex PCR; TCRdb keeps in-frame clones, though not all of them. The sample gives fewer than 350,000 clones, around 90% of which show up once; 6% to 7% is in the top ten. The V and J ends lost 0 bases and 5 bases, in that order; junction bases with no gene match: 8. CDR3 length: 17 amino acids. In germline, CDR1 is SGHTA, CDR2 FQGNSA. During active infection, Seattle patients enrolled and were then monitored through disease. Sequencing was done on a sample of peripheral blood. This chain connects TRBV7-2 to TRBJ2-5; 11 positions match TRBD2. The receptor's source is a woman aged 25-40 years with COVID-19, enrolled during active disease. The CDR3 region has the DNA TGTGCCAGCAGCTTAGCGGGGGGGACTAGCGGCAGGGAGACCCAGTACTTC. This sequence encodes CASSLAGGTSGRETQYF.